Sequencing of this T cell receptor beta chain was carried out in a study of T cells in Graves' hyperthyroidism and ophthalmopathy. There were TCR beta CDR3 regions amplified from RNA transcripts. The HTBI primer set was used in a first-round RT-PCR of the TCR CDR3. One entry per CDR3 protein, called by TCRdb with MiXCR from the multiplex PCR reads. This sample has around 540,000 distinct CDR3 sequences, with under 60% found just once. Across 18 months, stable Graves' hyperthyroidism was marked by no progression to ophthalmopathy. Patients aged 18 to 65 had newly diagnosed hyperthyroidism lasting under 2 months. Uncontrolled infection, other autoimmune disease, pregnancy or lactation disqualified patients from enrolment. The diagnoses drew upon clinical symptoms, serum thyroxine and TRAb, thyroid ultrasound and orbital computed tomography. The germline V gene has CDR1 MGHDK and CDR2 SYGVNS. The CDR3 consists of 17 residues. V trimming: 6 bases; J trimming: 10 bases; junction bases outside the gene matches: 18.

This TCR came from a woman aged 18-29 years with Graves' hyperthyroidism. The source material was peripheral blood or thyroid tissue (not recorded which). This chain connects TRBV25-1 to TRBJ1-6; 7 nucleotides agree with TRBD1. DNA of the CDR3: TGTGCCAGCAGCACCAACAGGGGCGTCAGGGTATGGTCACCCCTCCACTTT. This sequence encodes CASSTNRGVRVWSPLHF.